There are a few counts of the clone carrying this T cell receptor beta chain. Its antigen is undetermined. This sample is drawn from a study of blood T cells in healthy people across ages. Alongside a J-beta primer mix, a sample-barcoded 5' primer served in a second PCR lasting 7 to 11 cycles. From the 5' RACE reads, TCRdb called clonotypes with MiXCR, one entry per CDR3 protein. The table lists about 1.4 million distinct CDR3 sequences, around 59% of them singletons. Study-level points and caveats: Long-lived donors had more naive CD4+ cells and higher diversity than aged donors. With age, beta diversity per million T cells declined roughly linearly, significantly by 40 to 50.

CDR3 length: 13 residues. Trimming stripped 5 bases from V and 9 bases from J, with 17 bases between. CDR1 is SQVTM and CDR2 is ANQGSEA in the germline V gene. The clonotype comes from a man aged 18 to 30 in good health. The specimen was blood. The chain has TRBV29-1 and TRBJ2-1; the D gene could be TRBD1 or TRBD2 (5 bases each). CDR3 sequence: CSVQGTTWGEQFF. The CDR3 DNA follows: TGCAGCGTTCAAGGGACGACCTGGGGTGAGCAGTTCTTC.